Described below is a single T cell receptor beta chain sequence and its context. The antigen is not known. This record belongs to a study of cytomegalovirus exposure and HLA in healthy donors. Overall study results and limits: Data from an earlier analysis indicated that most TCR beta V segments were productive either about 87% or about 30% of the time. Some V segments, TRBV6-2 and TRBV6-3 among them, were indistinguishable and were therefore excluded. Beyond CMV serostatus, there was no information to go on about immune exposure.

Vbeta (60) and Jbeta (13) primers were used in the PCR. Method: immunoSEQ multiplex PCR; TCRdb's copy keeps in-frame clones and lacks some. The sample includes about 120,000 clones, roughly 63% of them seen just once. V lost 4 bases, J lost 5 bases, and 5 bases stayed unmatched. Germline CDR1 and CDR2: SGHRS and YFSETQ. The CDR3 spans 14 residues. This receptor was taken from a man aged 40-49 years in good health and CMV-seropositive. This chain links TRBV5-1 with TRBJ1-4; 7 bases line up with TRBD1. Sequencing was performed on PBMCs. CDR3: CASSLGTVNEKLFF. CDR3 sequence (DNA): TGCGCCAGCAGCCTCGGGACAGTCAATGAAAAACTGTTTTTT.